The 8 T cell receptor beta chains below come from one sample, sequenced in a study of early T cells in non-severe SARS-CoV-2 infection. TCRdb independently ran MiXCR on the 5' RACE reads; one entry per CDR3 protein. The sample lists 30,000 to 40,000 distinct CDR3 sequences, approximately 10% occurring once. The sample consisted of whole blood. The receptors were gathered from an adult who was a healthcare worker with PCR-confirmed SARS-CoV-2 infection or an uninfected control (not recorded which).

This clonotype showed up many times. This chain connects TRBV19 to TRBJ1-5; the D is unclear. With 4 bases removed from V and 2 bases from J, the gap between germline ends came to 12 bases. From germline, CDR1 is LNHDA and CDR2 SQIVND (reference sequence). There are 15 residues in the CDR3. CDR3: CASSTSGGGNQPQHF. The CDR3 DNA reads as TGTGCCAGTAGTACCTCGGGAGGTGGCAATCAGCCCCAGCATTTT.

This clonotype was observed a handful of times. V usage is TRBV7-9 and J usage is TRBJ1-2; no reliable D call. The V and J ends lost 6 bases and 3 bases respectively, with 8 bases between them. The CDR3 totals 12 residues. Germline CDR1 is SEHNR and CDR2 is FQNEAQ (reference sequence). The CDR3 sequence: CASSRTDYGYTF. CDR3 nucleotide sequence: TGTGCCAGCAGTCGAACAGACTATGGCTACACCTTC.

This clonotype showed up many times. The rearrangement joins TRBV7-2 to TRBJ1-2; 10 bases map to TRBD1. CDR1 SGHTA and CDR2 FQGNSA come from the germline V gene. Trimming at V came to 3 bases and at J to 4 bases, leaving 8 bases not matched to a gene. The CDR3 has 16 residues. The CDR3 sequence is CASSLGPGTGVYGYTF. The CDR3 region has the DNA TGTGCCAGCAGCTTGGGACCCGGGACAGGGGTCTATGGCTACACCTTC.

This clonotype was observed at least ten times. The chain joins TRBV20-1 to TRBJ2-3; weak D call: TRBD2 (7 bases). V was cut by 6 bases and J by 3 bases, with 22 bases left in between. The CDR3 totals 16 residues. The germline gives CDR1 DFQATT, CDR2 SNEGSKA (reference sequence). The CDR3 region has the DNA TGCAGTGCCATCCCGGCGGGGGCCGGGGGTACAGATACGCAGTATTTT. Its translation is CSAIPAGAGGTDTQYF.

Many counts were recorded for this clonotype. The rearrangement uses TRBV18 and TRBJ1-5; D possibly corresponds to TRBD1 (5 bases). Trimming took 4 bases from V and 3 from J, leaving 10 bases between them. The CDR3 contains 14 residues. From germline, CDR1 is KGHSH and CDR2 LQKENI. The CDR3 DNA follows: TGTGCCAGCTCACAGGGGTTTTCCAATCAGCCCCAGCATTTT. Translating it yields CASSQGFSNQPQHF.

In this sample, this clonotype is medium-sized. The chain has TRBV27 and TRBJ1-6; the match to TRBD1 covers 8 bases. This CDR3 has 16 amino acids. The V segment lost 2 bases and the J segment 9 bases; nucleotides outside the gene matches: 9. CDR1 MNHEY and CDR2 SMNVEV come from the germline V gene (reference sequence). CDR3 sequence reads: CASSLRPGQAVSPLHF. CDR3 sequence (DNA): TGTGCCAGCAGTTTAAGACCGGGACAGGCCGTTTCACCCCTCCACTTT.

At least ten counts were recorded for this clonotype. V and J are TRBV7-3 and TRBJ1-2; tentative D call: TRBD1 (5 bases). Germline loops: CDR1 SGHTA, CDR2 FQGTGA. V was pared by 5 bases and J by 7 bases, with 20 bases between. The CDR3 is 15 residues long. The CDR3 spells CASSPVGGPIGGYTF. CDR3 in DNA: TGTGCCAGCAGCCCCGTGGGGGGACCCATTGGTGGCTACACCTTC.

Comments on this clonotype: Being one base from a much bigger clone, this may be a read error. The V and J genes are TRBV27 and TRBJ1-1; no clear D. This CDR3 spans 15 amino acids. Germline assignment: CDR1 MNHEY and CDR2 SMNVEV (reference sequence). The CDR3 nucleotides are TGTGTCAGCAGTTCCCGGGAACGTCTCAACACTGAAGCTTTCTTT. Encoded protein: CVSSSRERLNTEAFF.